These 20 T cell receptor beta chains share one sample of origin, sequenced in a study of blood T cell repertoires in COVID-19. Here immunoSEQ multiplex PCR was the method, and the copy in TCRdb shows in-frame clones only, minus some. The top ten clones hold about 9.4% of a sample with roughly 36,000 clones, 80% to 90% of them seen once. The sequenced material came from peripheral blood. The receptor set was obtained from a man aged 80 or over with active COVID-19.

This chain links TRBV5-1 with TRBJ1-2, with D possibly matching TRBD1 (6 bases). This CDR3 is 14 amino acids long. With 0 bases removed from V and 2 bases from J, the gap between germline ends came to 8 bases. The V gene's germline CDR1 is SGHRS and CDR2 YFSETQ. The CDR3 is CASSLEQGNYGYTF. The CDR3 DNA sequence: TGCGCCAGCAGCTTGGAGCAGGGGAACTATGGCTACACCTTC.

This rearrangement joins TRBV12-5 to TRBJ1-2, with TRBD1 identical over 10 bases. The CDR3 spans 14 residues. With 6 bases clipped from V and 8 bases from J, the junction kept 9 bases outside the gene matches. Looked up from germline, CDR1 is LGHNT and CDR2 is FRNRAP. CDR3 region: CASGSETGGMGYTF. For the CDR3, the DNA is TGTGCTAGTGGCTCCGAGACAGGGGGCATGGGCTACACCTTC.

J is TRBJ2-7 and V is TRBV6-5, with a tentative D call TRBD2 (6 bases). The CDR3 length is 16 residues. V gave up 2 bases and J gave up 7 bases, with 21 bases separating them. In germline, CDR1 is MNHEY, CDR2 SVGAGI. This CDR3 is CASSYGDSPPSREQYF. The CDR3 bases are TGTGCCAGCAGTTACGGGGACTCCCCTCCTTCGAGGGAGCAGTACTTC.

The chain has TRBV5-4 and TRBJ2-3; TRBD2 matches 14 bases. The CDR3 totals 16 residues. V was clipped by 3 bases and J by 3 bases; unmatched bases: 3. The germline V gene encodes CDR1 SGHNT and CDR2 YYREEE (reference sequence). In DNA form, the CDR3 reads TGTGCCAGCAGCTCCCGACTAGCGGGAGGGACAGATACGCAGTATTTT. This codes for CASSSRLAGGTDTQYF.

The V gene is TRBV19, the J gene TRBJ2-1; weak D call: TRBD2 (6 bases). V lost 11 bases and J 0 bases, leaving 17 bases between the germline ends. Germline values: CDR1 LNHDA, CDR2 SQIVND (reference sequence). CDR3 length: 15 residues. CDR3 sequence: CASRAGGSSYNEQFF. The DNA for the CDR3 is TGTGCCTCCCGGGCTGGGGGGAGCTCCTACAATGAGCAGTTCTTC. The full variable domain, rest sourced from reference TRBV19 and TRBJ2-1, is DGGITQSPKYLFRKEGQNVTLSCEQNLNHDAMYWYRQDPGQGLRLIYYSQIVNDFQKGDIAEGYSVSREKKESFPLTVTSAQKNPTAFYLCASRAGGSSYNEQFFGPGTRLTVL.

The chain is built from TRBV3-1 (or the pseudogene TRBV3-2) and TRBJ2-1, with 15 bases fitting TRBD2. This CDR3 region has 18 residues. Losses at the gene ends were 1 base for V and 7 bases for J; bases not matched to a gene: 8. Germline CDR1 and CDR2: LGHDT and YNNKEL (reference sequence). CDR3 protein: CASSQVIGLAGGLNEQFF. CDR3 DNA sequence: TGTGCCAGCAGCCAAGTGATTGGACTAGCGGGAGGGCTTAATGAGCAGTTCTTC.

The chain couples TRBV19 to TRBJ2-2, with 7 bases matching TRBD2. Germline lookup yields CDR1 LNHDA and CDR2 SQIVND (reference sequence). Trimming took 8 bases from V and 5 from J; bases not matched to a gene: 2. The CDR3 covers 12 residues. The CDR3 spells CASWGGTGELFF. CDR3 coding DNA: TGTGCCAGTTGGGGGGGGACCGGGGAGCTGTTTTTT.

This clone has just one count. This chain connects TRBV23-1 to TRBJ2-2; D remains ambiguous. TRBV23-1 is flagged as an ORF with uncertain function. Trimming shortened V by 0 bases and J by 0 bases, and 20 bases separated the two germline ends. This CDR3 region has 20 residues. The CDR3 DNA sequence: TGCGCCAGCAGTCAATCGTTGGGCCAGCTATTCCCCGCGAACACCGGGGAGCTGTTTTTT. It translates to CASSQSLGQLFPANTGELFF.

As concerns this clone: Its ends do not fully match the called genes, so a read error is possible. The chain is built from TRBV6-6 and TRBJ2-5; 7 bases are a match to TRBD1. The germline CDR1 and CDR2 sequences are MNHNY and SVGAGI (reference sequence). CDR3 length: 12 residues. The CDR3 here is CASRRTGLDLNF. In DNA, the CDR3 is TGTGCCAGCAGGAGGACAGGCTTGGACCTGAACTTC.

V and J are TRBV7-9 and TRBJ1-1; 7 positions agree with TRBD1. Germline CDR1 is SEHNR and CDR2 is FQNEAQ (reference sequence). With 6 bases clipped from V and 0 bases from J, the junction kept 7 bases outside the gene matches. CDR3 length equals 15 residues. The CDR3 nucleotides are TGTGCCAGCAGAGGGTGGACAGGAGTGAACACTGAAGCTTTCTTT. Protein sequence: CASRGWTGVNTEAFF.

The V and J genes are TRBV7-8 and TRBJ2-1, with 9 nucleotides matching TRBD2. The CDR3 extends over 16 amino acids. V lost 6 bases, J lost 1 base, and 7 bases stayed unmatched. Germline assignment: CDR1 SGHVS and CDR2 FQNEAQ. CDR3 residues: CASSRTSGPSYNEQFF. CDR3 coding DNA: TGTGCCAGCAGTCGTACTAGCGGGCCTTCCTACAATGAGCAGTTCTTC.

The V call is TRBV6-6, the J call TRBJ2-3; D unclear. Trimming cost V 0 bases and J 0 bases, with 7 bases left between them. The CDR3 covers 15 residues. CDR1 is MNHNY, CDR2 SVGAGI, per germline (reference sequence). CDR3: CASSYSGLSTDTQYF. The CDR3 DNA is TGTGCCAGCAGTTACTCCGGTCTGAGCACAGATACGCAGTATTTT.

The rearrangement links TRBV5-1 to TRBJ1-4; the match to TRBD1 covers 11 bases. The CDR3 length is 18 residues. CDR1 is SGHRS and CDR2 is YFSETQ in the germline V gene. V trimming: 4 bases; J trimming: 10 bases; junction bases outside the gene matches: 18. CDR3 region: CASSPSGTGGTNGGKLFF. CDR3 DNA sequence: TGCGCCAGCAGCCCCTCCGGGACAGGGGGTACGAATGGTGGAAAACTGTTTTTT.

V usage is TRBV7-2 and J usage is TRBJ2-7; a weak D match, TRBD2 (5 bases). The CDR3 is 13 residues long. V lost 3 bases and J lost 7, with 13 bases in between. Germline V gene data show CDR1 as SGHTA and CDR2 as FQGNSA. The CDR3 region has the DNA TGTGCCAGCAGCTTTTCGAGTTCGGGGGAGCAGTACTTC. This encodes CASSFSSSGEQYF. Full variable domain (rest looked up from reference TRBV7-2 and TRBJ2-7): GAGVSQSPSNKVTEKGKDVELRCDPISGHTALYWYRQSLGQGLEFLIYFQGNSAPDKSGLPSDRFSAERTGGSVSTLTIQRTQQEDSAVYLCASSFSSSGEQYFGPGTRLTVT.

V gene TRBV5-1 combines with J gene TRBJ2-3, with TRBD2 matching 7 bases. Per the germline V gene, CDR1 is SGHRS and CDR2 is YFSETQ. J lost 0 bases, V lost 4 bases, and 8 bases had no gene match. The CDR3 totals 16 residues. CDR3 region: CASSNYGLVSTDTQYF. The DNA for the CDR3 is TGCGCCAGCAGCAACTACGGACTAGTGAGCACAGATACGCAGTATTTT.

The V gene is TRBV29-1, the J gene TRBJ1-1; tentatively, D is TRBD1 (5 bases). This CDR3 has 11 residues. Trimming stripped 7 bases from V and 4 bases from J, with 10 bases between. Per germline, CDR1 SQVTM and CDR2 ANQGSEA. This CDR3 is CSGGRVTEAFF. DNA for the CDR3: TGCAGCGGGGGGAGGGTCACTGAAGCTTTCTTT. Drawing the rest from reference TRBV29-1 and TRBJ1-1, the complete variable domain is SAVISQKPSRDICQRGTSLTIQCQVDSQVTMMFWYRQQPGQSLTLIATANQGSEATYESGFVIDKFPISRPNLTFSTLTVSNMSPEDSSIYLCSGGRVTEAFFGQGTRLTVV.

This sequence joins TRBV20-1 and TRBJ2-7; a possible D gene is TRBD1 (6 bases). Trimming took off 5 bases at V and 5 bases at J, with 10 bases between the two ends. The CDR3 extends over 11 amino acids. Germline CDR1 reads DFQATT; CDR2 reads SNEGSKA (reference sequence). The CDR3 is CSAAQGNEQYF. The DNA of the CDR3 is TGCAGTGCTGCTCAGGGGAACGAGCAGTACTTC.

The chain joins TRBV4-3 to TRBJ2-1, with TRBD2 matching 11 bases. V gave up 1 base and J gave up 9 bases; unmatched junction bases: 11. The CDR3 totals 17 residues. The V gene's germline CDR1 is LGHNA and CDR2 YSLEER. The CDR3 loop is CASSQAGTSGLRGEQFF. In nucleotides, the CDR3 is TGCGCCAGCAGCCAAGCCGGGACTAGCGGACTCAGGGGTGAGCAGTTCTTC.

V is TRBV7-2 and J is TRBJ2-1, with unresolved D. Trimming stripped 1 base from V and 13 bases from J, with 14 bases between. Germline CDR1 and CDR2: SGHTA and FQGNSA. CDR3 size: 13 residues. The CDR3 nucleotides read TGTGCCAGCAGCTTAGGGTATGCCAGAGGACAGTTCTTC. It translates to CASSLGYARGQFF.

The chain carries TRBV7-2 and TRBJ2-7; 10 bases line up with TRBD2. CDR1 and CDR2 from the germline V gene are SGHTA and FQGNSA. The CDR3 loop spans 15 amino acids. V shed 8 bases, J shed 3 bases, and the junction held 10 bases outside the gene matches. The DNA for the CDR3 is TGTGCCAGCGTGCCTAGCGGGAGTCGAGTCTACGAGCAGTACTTC. Its translation is CASVPSGSRVYEQYF.